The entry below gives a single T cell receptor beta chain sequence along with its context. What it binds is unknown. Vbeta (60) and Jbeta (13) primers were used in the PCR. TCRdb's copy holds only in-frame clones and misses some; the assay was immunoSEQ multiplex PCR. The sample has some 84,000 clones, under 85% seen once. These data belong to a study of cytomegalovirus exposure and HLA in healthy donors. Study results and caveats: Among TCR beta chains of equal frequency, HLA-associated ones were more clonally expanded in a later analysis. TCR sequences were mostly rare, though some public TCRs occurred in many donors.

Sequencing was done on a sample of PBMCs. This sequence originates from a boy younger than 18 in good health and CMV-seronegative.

Here the CDR3 reads CASSLQGQGRSNEKLFF. The CDR3, as DNA: TGTGCCAGCAGCTTGCAAGGACAGGGGAGGTCTAATGAAAAACTGTTTTTT. The V call is TRBV5-4, the J call TRBJ1-4; 9 positions agree with TRBD1. Germline CDR1 SGHNT, CDR2 YYREEE (reference sequence). With V trimmed by 1 base and J by 3 bases, 7 bases remained unmatched. The CDR3 spans 17 residues.